The TCR beta chain described here comes from a study of Ad26.COV2.S vaccination and SARS-CoV-2 variants. Study background: COV1001, an Ad26.COV2.S trial, supplied this vaccine-arm donor.

This sample's treatment: roughly 20 received Ad26.COV2.S at low or high dose, single or two shots; about 5 received placebo; per-sample allocation not given. Collection of the samples took place on day 63 after the first injection of vaccine or placebo. TCRdb's copy holds only in-frame clones and misses some; the assay was immunoSEQ multiplex PCR. The table lists approximately 410,000 clones, around 89% of them singletons, with approximately 4% in the top ten. CDR3 length: 17 amino acids. Germline CDR1 is LGHNA and CDR2 is YNFKEQ. V lost 4 bases to trimming and J lost 5 bases, with 20 bases between them. This clone has a count of ten or more.

The chain combines TRBV4-2 with TRBJ2-2; D perhaps matches TRBD2 (5 bases). The sequence derives from a person aged 18 to 65 who received the Ad26.COV2.S COVID-19 vaccine or a placebo. This sample comprised peripheral blood, obtained in a trial of Ad26.COV2.S vaccine versus placebo. In DNA, the CDR3 is TGTGCCAGCAGCCGAGGACTCCCTGATTACGTAACCGGGGAGCTGTTTTTT. It codes for CASSRGLPDYVTGELFF.